The 13 T cell receptor beta chains in this list originate from one sample, sequenced in a study of blood T cell repertoires in COVID-19. Measured with immunoSEQ multiplex PCR; TCRdb has only the in-frame clones, and not every one. In the table there are approximately 150,000 clones, about 90% of which are singletons. The sample was PBMCs or T cells enriched from blood (not recorded which). These receptor sequences come from a human donor with acute COVID-19. The donor label of this sample is uncertain.

The chain carries TRBV5-6 and TRBJ2-5; 9 bases line up with TRBD2. The length of the CDR3 is 15 residues. J lost 5 bases, V lost 3 bases, and 8 bases had no gene match. Germline V CDR1 and CDR2: SGHDT, YYEEEE. DNA for the CDR3: TGTGCCAGCAGCTCAGCGGGGGGCCTGGGGGAGACCCAGTACTTC. It is translated as CASSSAGGLGETQYF.

The chain uses TRBV14 and TRBJ2-7; perhaps TRBD1 as D (5 bases). Trimming shortened V by 1 base and J by 3 bases, and 10 bases separated the two germline ends. Germline CDR1 SGHDN, CDR2 FVKESK. This CDR3 comprises 14 residues. CDR3 sequence: CASSQVSGFYEQYF. CDR3 nucleotides: TGTGCCAGCAGCCAAGTTTCAGGGTTCTACGAGCAGTACTTC.

This chain connects TRBV9 to TRBJ2-7; 9 nucleotides agree with TRBD2. Looked up from germline, CDR1 is SGDLS and CDR2 is YYNGEE. The junction had 9 bases not matched to a gene; V was cut back by 4 bases and J by 1 base. This CDR3 spans 16 amino acids. CDR3 sequence (DNA): TGTGCCAGCAGCCCCCGACTAGCGGCGACTTCCTACGAGCAGTACTTC. Translated: CASSPRLAATSYEQYF.

This clone is a singleton in its sample. V is TRBV11-2 and J is TRBJ2-7; a weak D match, TRBD2 (6 bases). Between the trimmed V and J ends, which lost 0 bases and 0 bases, there was a span of 9 bases. Germline CDR1 reads SGHAT; CDR2 reads FQNNGV. The CDR3 extends over 15 amino acids. CDR3 amino acids: CASSLERDFSYEQYF. The CDR3 DNA reads as TGTGCCAGCAGCTTAGAAAGGGACTTCTCCTACGAGCAGTACTTC. The complete variable domain, with remaining parts taken from reference TRBV11-2 and TRBJ2-7, reads EAGVAQSPRYKIIEKRQSVAFWCNPISGHATLYWYQQILGQGPKLLIQFQNNGVVDDSQLPKDRFSAERLKGVDSTLKIQPAKLEDSAVYLCASSLERDFSYEQYFGPGTRLTVT.

This chain connects TRBV4-2 to TRBJ1-2; the D gene is possibly TRBD1 (5 bases). The CDR3 consists of 13 residues. The germline CDR1 and CDR2 sequences are LGHNA and YNFKEQ. Trimming stripped 5 bases from V and 4 bases from J, with 11 bases between. Written as DNA, the CDR3 is TGTGCCAGCAGCTTCGGGGGTTCCTATGGCTACACCTTC. Its protein is CASSFGGSYGYTF.

The V call is TRBV29-1, the J call TRBJ1-2; D uncertain. Germline assignment: CDR1 SQVTM and CDR2 ANQGSEA. The CDR3 has 12 amino acids. Trimming removed 4 bases from V and 6 bases from J, with 12 bases in between. Here the CDR3 reads CSVASRKDGYTF. The CDR3 DNA is TGCAGCGTTGCGTCGAGGAAAGATGGCTACACCTTC.

The chain is built from TRBV18 and TRBJ1-2; no definite D call. Germline values: CDR1 KGHSH, CDR2 LQKENI. Trimming stripped 5 bases from V and 0 bases from J, with 10 bases between. The CDR3 loop spans 14 amino acids. Here the CDR3 reads CASSIERTNYGYTF. The CDR3 bases are TGTGCCAGCTCAATAGAGCGGACTAACTATGGCTACACCTTC.

The rearrangement uses TRBV5-1 and TRBJ2-7; 8 bases fit TRBD1. The germline V gene has CDR1 SGHRS and CDR2 YFSETQ. Germline trimming cut 0 bases from V and 3 bases from J; bases unmatched to any gene: 2. The CDR3 runs to 14 residues. DNA of the CDR3: TGCGCCAGCAGCTTGGAGGGACAGGTCTACGAGCAGTACTTC. It specifies CASSLEGQVYEQYF.

This clone was detected once. The chain has TRBV29-1 and TRBJ2-5; 9 bases are shared with TRBD2. Germline V CDR1 and CDR2: SQVTM, ANQGSEA. The V and J ends lost 4 bases and 2 bases, in that order; junction bases with no gene match: 14. CDR3 length: 17 residues. CDR3 amino acids: CSVAALRRGGFQETQYF. The CDR3 DNA reads as TGCAGCGTTGCGGCATTGAGGCGGGGGGGATTTCAAGAGACCCAGTACTTC.

The sample holds a few counts of this clone. This chain uses TRBV11-3 with TRBJ2-1; a weak D match, TRBD1 (5 bases). The germline gives CDR1 SGHNT, CDR2 YENEEA. The CDR3 has 12 amino acids. V gave up 5 bases and J gave up 6 bases, with 8 bases separating them. CDR3 sequence: CASSVRGNEQFF. The CDR3 DNA is TGTGCCAGCAGCGTAAGGGGCAATGAGCAGTTCTTC.

CDR3 in DNA: TGCGCCAGCAGCTTCGGGCGGGGGGCCACAGATACGCAGTATTTT. Its protein product is CASSFGRGATDTQYF. This sequence joins TRBV5-1 and TRBJ2-3; 8 nucleotides line up with TRBD2. Germline loops: CDR1 SGHRS, CDR2 YFSETQ. This CDR3 spans 15 amino acids. J gave up 2 bases and V 2 bases, and 4 bases lay outside the gene matches.

CDR3 sequence reads: CASRTVGGVNYGYTF. CDR3 nucleotide sequence: TGTGCCAGCAGGACCGTAGGGGGGGTTAACTATGGCTACACCTTC. The chain is built from TRBV6-5 and TRBJ1-2; D is perhaps TRBD1 (6 bases). This CDR3 has 15 residues. Germline CDR1 is MNHEY and CDR2 is SVGAGI. V was trimmed by 6 bases and J by 1 base, leaving 15 bases between them.

The genes are TRBV5-1 and TRBJ2-6; a possible D gene is TRBD2 (6 bases). Germline lookup yields CDR1 SGHRS and CDR2 YFSETQ. The CDR3 spans 16 residues. The V and J ends lost 3 bases and 0 bases respectively, with 10 bases between them. The CDR3 DNA sequence: TGCGCCAGCAGCTGGGGACTTGGCTCTGGGGCCAACGTCCTGACTTTC. As protein: CASSWGLGSGANVLTF.